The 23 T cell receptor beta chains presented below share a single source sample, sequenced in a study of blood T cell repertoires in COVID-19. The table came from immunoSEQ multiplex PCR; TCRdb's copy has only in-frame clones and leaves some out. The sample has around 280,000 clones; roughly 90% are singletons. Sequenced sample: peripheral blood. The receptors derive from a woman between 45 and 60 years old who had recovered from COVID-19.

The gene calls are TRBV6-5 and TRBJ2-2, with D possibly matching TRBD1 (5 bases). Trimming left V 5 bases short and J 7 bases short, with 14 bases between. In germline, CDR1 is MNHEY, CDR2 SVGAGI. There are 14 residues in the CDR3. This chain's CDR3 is CASSKQGVGGELFF. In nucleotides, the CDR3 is TGTGCCAGCAGTAAACAAGGGGTGGGCGGGGAGCTGTTTTTT.

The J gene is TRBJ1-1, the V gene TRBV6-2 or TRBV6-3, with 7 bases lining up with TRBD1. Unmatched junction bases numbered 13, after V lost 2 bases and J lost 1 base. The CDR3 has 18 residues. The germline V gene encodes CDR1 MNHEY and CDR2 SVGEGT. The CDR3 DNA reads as TGTGCCAGCAGTTACCAGACAGGGCAAGGGCAGAGGAACACTGAAGCTTTCTTT. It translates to CASSYQTGQGQRNTEAFF.

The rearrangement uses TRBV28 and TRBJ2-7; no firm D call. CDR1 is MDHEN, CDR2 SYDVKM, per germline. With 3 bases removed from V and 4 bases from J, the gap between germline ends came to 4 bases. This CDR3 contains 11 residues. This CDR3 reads CASSFMYEQYF. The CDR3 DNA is TGTGCCAGCAGTTTTATGTACGAGCAGTACTTC.

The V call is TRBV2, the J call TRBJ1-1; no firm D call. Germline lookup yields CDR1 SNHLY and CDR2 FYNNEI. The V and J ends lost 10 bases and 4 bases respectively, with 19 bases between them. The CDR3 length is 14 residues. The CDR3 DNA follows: TGTGCCAACTCGAGGGAGACGACGGGCACTGAAGCTTTCTTT. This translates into CANSRETTGTEAFF.

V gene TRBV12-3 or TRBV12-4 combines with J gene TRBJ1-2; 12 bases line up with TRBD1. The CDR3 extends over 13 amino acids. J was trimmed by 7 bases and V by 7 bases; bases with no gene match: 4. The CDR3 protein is CASIGTGGRGYTF. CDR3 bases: TGTGCCAGCATTGGGACAGGGGGCCGTGGCTACACCTTC.

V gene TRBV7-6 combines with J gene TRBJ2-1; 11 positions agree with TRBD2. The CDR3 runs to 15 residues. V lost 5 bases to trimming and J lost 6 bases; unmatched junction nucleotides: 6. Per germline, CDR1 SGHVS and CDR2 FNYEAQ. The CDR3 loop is CASSPLSGRANEQFF. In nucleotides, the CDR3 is TGTGCCAGCAGCCCCCTTAGCGGGAGGGCCAATGAGCAGTTCTTC.

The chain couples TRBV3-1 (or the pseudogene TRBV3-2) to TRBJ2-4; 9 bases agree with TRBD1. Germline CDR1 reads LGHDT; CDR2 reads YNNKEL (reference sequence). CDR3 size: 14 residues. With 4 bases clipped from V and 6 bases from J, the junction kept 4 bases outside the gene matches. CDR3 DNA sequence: TGTGCCAGCAGCCCTAGGGACAGGGCAAACATTCAGTACTTC. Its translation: CASSPRDRANIQYF.

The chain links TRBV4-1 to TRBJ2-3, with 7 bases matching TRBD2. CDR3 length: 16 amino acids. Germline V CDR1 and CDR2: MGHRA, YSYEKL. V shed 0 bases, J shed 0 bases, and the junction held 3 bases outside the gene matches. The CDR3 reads CASSQDPSGSTDTQYF. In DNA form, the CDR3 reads TGCGCCAGCAGCCAAGACCCTAGCGGTAGCACAGATACGCAGTATTTT.

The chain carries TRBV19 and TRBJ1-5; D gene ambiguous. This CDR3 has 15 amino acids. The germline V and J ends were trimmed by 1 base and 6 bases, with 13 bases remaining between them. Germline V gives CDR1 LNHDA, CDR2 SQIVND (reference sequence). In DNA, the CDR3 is TGTGCCAGTAGTATAGGAACCGGGAGGAGTCAGCCCCAGCATTTT. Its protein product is CASSIGTGRSQPQHF. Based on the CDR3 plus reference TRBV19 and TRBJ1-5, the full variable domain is DGGITQSPKYLFRKEGQNVTLSCEQNLNHDAMYWYRQDPGQGLRLIYYSQIVNDFQKGDIAEGYSVSREKKESFPLTVTSAQKNPTAFYLCASSIGTGRSQPQHFGDGTRLSIL.

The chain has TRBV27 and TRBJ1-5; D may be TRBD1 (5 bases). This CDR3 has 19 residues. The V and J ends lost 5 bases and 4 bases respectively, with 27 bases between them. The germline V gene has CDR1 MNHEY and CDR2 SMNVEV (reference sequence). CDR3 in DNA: TGTGCCAGCAGTGCGTCGTGGGGAGGTTTCCAGGGAAGGAATCAGCCCCAGCATTTT. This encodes CASSASWGGFQGRNQPQHF.

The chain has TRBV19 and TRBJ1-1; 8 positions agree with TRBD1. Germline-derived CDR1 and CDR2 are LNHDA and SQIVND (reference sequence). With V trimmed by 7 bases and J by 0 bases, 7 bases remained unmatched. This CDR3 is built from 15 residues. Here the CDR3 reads CASTLLGQVNTEAFF. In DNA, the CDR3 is TGTGCCAGTACATTATTGGGACAGGTGAACACTGAAGCTTTCTTT.

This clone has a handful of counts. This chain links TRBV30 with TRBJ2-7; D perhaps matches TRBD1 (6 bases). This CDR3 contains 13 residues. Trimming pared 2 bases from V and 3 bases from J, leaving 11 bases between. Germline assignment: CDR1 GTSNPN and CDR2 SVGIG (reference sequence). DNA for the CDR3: TGTGCCTGGAGTCTCGACAGGATCTACGAGCAGTACTTC. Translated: CAWSLDRIYEQYF.

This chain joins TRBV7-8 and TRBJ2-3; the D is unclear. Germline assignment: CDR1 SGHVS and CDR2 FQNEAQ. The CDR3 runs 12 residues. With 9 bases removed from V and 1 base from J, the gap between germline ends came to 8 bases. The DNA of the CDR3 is TGTGCCAGTTGGCTGGGCACAGATACGCAGTATTTT. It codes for CASWLGTDTQYF.

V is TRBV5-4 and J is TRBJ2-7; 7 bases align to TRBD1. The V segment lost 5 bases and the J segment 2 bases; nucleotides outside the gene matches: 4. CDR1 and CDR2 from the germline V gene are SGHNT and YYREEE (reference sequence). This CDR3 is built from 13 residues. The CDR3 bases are TGTGCCAGCAGAGGGACAGAACCCTACGAGCAGTACTTC. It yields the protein CASRGTEPYEQYF.

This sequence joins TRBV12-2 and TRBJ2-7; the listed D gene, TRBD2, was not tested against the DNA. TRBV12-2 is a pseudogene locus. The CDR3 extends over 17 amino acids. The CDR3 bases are TGTGCAAGTCGCTTAACTGGGGGACTAGCGGGGCCCTACGAGCAGTACTTC. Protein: CASRLTGGLAGPYEQYF.

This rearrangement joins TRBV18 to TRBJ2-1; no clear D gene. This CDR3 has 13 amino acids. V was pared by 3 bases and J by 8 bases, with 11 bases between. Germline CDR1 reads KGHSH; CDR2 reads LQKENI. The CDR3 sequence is CASSPPSHDEQFF. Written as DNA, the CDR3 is TGTGCCAGCTCACCGCCTAGTCACGATGAGCAGTTCTTC.

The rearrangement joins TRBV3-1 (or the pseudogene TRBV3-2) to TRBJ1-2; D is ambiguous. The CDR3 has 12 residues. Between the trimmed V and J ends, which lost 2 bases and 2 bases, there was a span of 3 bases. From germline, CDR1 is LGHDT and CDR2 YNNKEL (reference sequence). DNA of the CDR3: TGTGCCAGCAGCCAACAAAACTATGGCTACACCTTC. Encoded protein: CASSQQNYGYTF.

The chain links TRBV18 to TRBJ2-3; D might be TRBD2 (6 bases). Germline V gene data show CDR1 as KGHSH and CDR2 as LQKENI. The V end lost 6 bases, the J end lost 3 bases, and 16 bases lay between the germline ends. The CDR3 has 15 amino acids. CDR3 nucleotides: TGTGCCAGCTCCCCGATCCGGGAGATAACAGATACGCAGTATTTT. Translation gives CASSPIREITDTQYF.

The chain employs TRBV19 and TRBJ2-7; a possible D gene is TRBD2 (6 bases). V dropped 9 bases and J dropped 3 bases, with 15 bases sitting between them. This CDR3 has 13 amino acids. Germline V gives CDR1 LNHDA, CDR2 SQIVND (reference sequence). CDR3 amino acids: CASGLTRGYEQYF. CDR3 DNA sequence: TGTGCCAGCGGACTAACTCGAGGCTACGAGCAGTACTTC. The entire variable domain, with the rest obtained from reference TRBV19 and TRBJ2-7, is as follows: DGGITQSPKYLFRKEGQNVTLSCEQNLNHDAMYWYRQDPGQGLRLIYYSQIVNDFQKGDIAEGYSVSREKKESFPLTVTSAQKNPTAFYLCASGLTRGYEQYFGPGTRLTVT.

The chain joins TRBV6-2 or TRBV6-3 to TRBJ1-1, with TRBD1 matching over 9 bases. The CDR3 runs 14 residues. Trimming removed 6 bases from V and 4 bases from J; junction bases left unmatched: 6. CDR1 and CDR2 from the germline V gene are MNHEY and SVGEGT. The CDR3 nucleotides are TGTGCCAGCAGCTGGGACAGGGTGAGCACTGAAGCTTTCTTT. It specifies CASSWDRVSTEAFF.

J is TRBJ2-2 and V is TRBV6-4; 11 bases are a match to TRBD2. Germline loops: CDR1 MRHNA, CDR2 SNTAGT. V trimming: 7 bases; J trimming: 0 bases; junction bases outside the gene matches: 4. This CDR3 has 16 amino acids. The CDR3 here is CASKQLAGANTGELFF. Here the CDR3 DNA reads TGTGCCAGCAAACAACTAGCGGGGGCGAACACCGGGGAGCTGTTTTTT.

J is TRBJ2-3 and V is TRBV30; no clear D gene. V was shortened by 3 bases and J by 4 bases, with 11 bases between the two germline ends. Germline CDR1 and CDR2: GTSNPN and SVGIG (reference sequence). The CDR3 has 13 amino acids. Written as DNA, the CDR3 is TGTGCCTGGAGCCCCAATAGTCCAGATACGCAGTATTTT. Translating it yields CAWSPNSPDTQYF.

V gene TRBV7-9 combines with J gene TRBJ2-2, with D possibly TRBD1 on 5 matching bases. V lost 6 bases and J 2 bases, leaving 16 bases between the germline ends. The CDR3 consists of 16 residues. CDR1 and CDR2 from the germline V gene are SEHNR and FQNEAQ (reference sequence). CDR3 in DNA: TGTGCCAGCAGTCCCCCTGCAGGGCCTAACACCGGGGAGCTGTTTTTT. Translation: CASSPPAGPNTGELFF.